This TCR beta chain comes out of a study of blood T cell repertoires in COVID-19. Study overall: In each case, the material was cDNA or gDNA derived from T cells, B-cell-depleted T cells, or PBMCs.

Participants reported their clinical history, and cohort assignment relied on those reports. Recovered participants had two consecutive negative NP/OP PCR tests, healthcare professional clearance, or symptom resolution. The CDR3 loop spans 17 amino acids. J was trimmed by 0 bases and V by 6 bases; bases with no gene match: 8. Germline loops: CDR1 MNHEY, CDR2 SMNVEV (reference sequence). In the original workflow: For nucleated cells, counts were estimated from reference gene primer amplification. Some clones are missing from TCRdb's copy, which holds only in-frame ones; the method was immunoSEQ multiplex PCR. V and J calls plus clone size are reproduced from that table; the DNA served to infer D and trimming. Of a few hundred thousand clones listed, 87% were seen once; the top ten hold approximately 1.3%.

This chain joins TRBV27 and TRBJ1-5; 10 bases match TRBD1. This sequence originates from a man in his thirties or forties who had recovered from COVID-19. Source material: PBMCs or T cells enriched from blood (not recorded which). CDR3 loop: CASSRDGTGVSNQPQHF. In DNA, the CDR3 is TGTGCCAGCAGCCGGGACGGGACAGGGGTTAGCAATCAGCCCCAGCATTTT.